The rows below give T cell receptor beta chains drawn from one sample of a study of blood T cell repertoires in COVID-19. Only in-frame clones appear in the TCRdb table, and some are missing; sequencing was by immunoSEQ multiplex PCR. The repertoire has fewer than 400,000 clones, approximately 90% of them found once; the top ten carry more than 8.5%. Sequenced input: PBMCs or T cells enriched from blood (not recorded which). These receptors were taken from a woman aged 18 to 35 who had recovered from COVID-19. Both conserved end residues are part of each CDR3. Each record gives: CDR3 protein, V gene, clone size, J gene. Part of the rows lack a size; the others show once, few, many or a class for expanded clones.

CDR3 protein: CASSYSQGHAEAFF; V gene: TRBV6-2/TRBV6-3; clone size: NA; J gene: TRBJ1-1
CDR3 protein: CATSRDKFTTTDTQYF; V gene: TRBV15; clone size: NA; J gene: TRBJ2-3
CDR3 protein: CASSQTGTSVGFNEQFF; V gene: TRBV2; clone size: NA; J gene: TRBJ2-1
CDR3 protein: CASSGTSGGAETQYF; V gene: TRBV28; clone size: NA; J gene: TRBJ2-5
CDR3 protein: CASSEYRDVNTIYF; V gene: TRBV25-1; clone size: many; J gene: TRBJ1-3
CDR3 protein: CASSLQGASNEKLFF; V gene: TRBV28; clone size: NA; J gene: TRBJ1-4
CDR3 protein: CASSDPGRGYTF; V gene: TRBV6-1; clone size: NA; J gene: TRBJ1-2
CDR3 protein: CASSFLDYSGNTIYF; V gene: TRBV28; clone size: NA; J gene: TRBJ1-3
CDR3 protein: CASSLLVNQPQHF; V gene: TRBV11-2; clone size: NA; J gene: TRBJ1-5
CDR3 protein: CASREVGLSNEQFF; V gene: TRBV5-1; clone size: NA; J gene: TRBJ2-1
CDR3 protein: CASSPSTGDDQPQHF; V gene: TRBV18; clone size: few; J gene: TRBJ1-5
CDR3 protein: CASDSAPVSYEQYF; V gene: TRBV4-1; clone size: NA; J gene: TRBJ2-7
CDR3 protein: CASIIGGGGAAQHF; V gene: TRBV28; clone size: NA; J gene: TRBJ1-5
CDR3 protein: CASSPLGQGDSPLHF; V gene: TRBV28; clone size: NA; J gene: TRBJ1-6
CDR3 protein: CASSLRRESSYNSPLHF; V gene: TRBV28; clone size: NA; J gene: TRBJ1-6
CDR3 protein: CASSQRLAGEGYEQYF; V gene: TRBV4-2; clone size: NA; J gene: TRBJ2-7
CDR3 protein: CASSVEGSGLNYEQYF; V gene: TRBV9; clone size: NA; J gene: TRBJ2-7
CDR3 protein: CASSVWTGTYGYTF; V gene: TRBV9; clone size: NA; J gene: TRBJ1-2
CDR3 protein: CASSPGGKGGGDTQYF; V gene: TRBV7-2; clone size: NA; J gene: TRBJ2-3
CDR3 protein: CASSLILAGYPGEQYF; V gene: TRBV5-6; clone size: few; J gene: TRBJ2-7
CDR3 protein: CASSQVSGGTSGQETQYF; V gene: TRBV4-3; clone size: NA; J gene: TRBJ2-5
CDR3 protein: CASSLNPDRESQHF; V gene: TRBV6-6; clone size: NA; J gene: TRBJ1-5
CDR3 protein: CASSERENEQFF; V gene: TRBV27; clone size: NA; J gene: TRBJ2-1
CDR3 protein: CASSHNLAGGPDTQYF; V gene: TRBV19; clone size: NA; J gene: TRBJ2-3
CDR3 protein: CASSHSGSGKTQYF; V gene: TRBV4-2; clone size: NA; J gene: TRBJ2-5
CDR3 protein: CASSETTGVNTEAFF; V gene: TRBV2; clone size: NA; J gene: TRBJ1-1
CDR3 protein: CASSAFTGGSYGYTF; V gene: TRBV5-1; clone size: NA; J gene: TRBJ1-2
CDR3 protein: CASSHGRGAGYTF; V gene: TRBV7-9; clone size: NA; J gene: TRBJ1-2
CDR3 protein: CASSLTANGGLLSTDTQYF; V gene: TRBV5-1; clone size: NA; J gene: TRBJ2-3
CDR3 protein: CASSIGQENTEAFF; V gene: TRBV28; clone size: NA; J gene: TRBJ1-1
CDR3 protein: CASSLGARGRTEAFF; V gene: TRBV27; clone size: NA; J gene: TRBJ1-1
CDR3 protein: CASSPQGSGGYTF; V gene: TRBV5-4; clone size: once; J gene: TRBJ1-2
CDR3 protein: CASSVSGGYGYTF; V gene: TRBV9; clone size: NA; J gene: TRBJ1-2
CDR3 protein: CAIETRGQATEAFF; V gene: TRBV28; clone size: once; J gene: TRBJ1-1
CDR3 protein: CASSLGSRGADTQYF; V gene: TRBV7-8; clone size: once; J gene: TRBJ2-3
CDR3 protein: CASSKGLNSYEQYF; V gene: TRBV4-3; clone size: NA; J gene: TRBJ2-7
CDR3 protein: CASSGPDRATGANVLTF; V gene: TRBV2; clone size: NA; J gene: TRBJ2-6
CDR3 protein: CASSLTQGSYNSPLHF; V gene: TRBV5-5; clone size: NA; J gene: TRBJ1-6
CDR3 protein: CASRIHGTYQRTGNYGYTF; V gene: TRBV28; clone size: NA; J gene: TRBJ1-2
CDR3 protein: CASSPWTSGDNEQFF; V gene: TRBV7-2; clone size: once; J gene: TRBJ2-1
CDR3 protein: CASSWVGASPLHF; V gene: TRBV28; clone size: NA; J gene: TRBJ1-6
CDR3 protein: CASSFGQGYEQYF; V gene: TRBV7-8; clone size: NA; J gene: TRBJ2-7
CDR3 protein: CASRGQGLVGSNQPQHF; V gene: TRBV23-1; clone size: NA; J gene: TRBJ1-5
CDR3 protein: CASSQDGSRDTSTDTQYF; V gene: TRBV4-3; clone size: NA; J gene: TRBJ2-3
CDR3 protein: CATWASGGIGETQYF; V gene: TRBV10-3; clone size: few; J gene: TRBJ2-5
CDR3 protein: CASALRFPVTGELFF; V gene: TRBV27; clone size: NA; J gene: TRBJ2-2
CDR3 protein: CASSVGETQYF; V gene: TRBV12-3/TRBV12-4; clone size: NA; J gene: TRBJ2-5
CDR3 protein: CASSLPSYGYTF; V gene: TRBV11-2; clone size: NA; J gene: TRBJ1-2